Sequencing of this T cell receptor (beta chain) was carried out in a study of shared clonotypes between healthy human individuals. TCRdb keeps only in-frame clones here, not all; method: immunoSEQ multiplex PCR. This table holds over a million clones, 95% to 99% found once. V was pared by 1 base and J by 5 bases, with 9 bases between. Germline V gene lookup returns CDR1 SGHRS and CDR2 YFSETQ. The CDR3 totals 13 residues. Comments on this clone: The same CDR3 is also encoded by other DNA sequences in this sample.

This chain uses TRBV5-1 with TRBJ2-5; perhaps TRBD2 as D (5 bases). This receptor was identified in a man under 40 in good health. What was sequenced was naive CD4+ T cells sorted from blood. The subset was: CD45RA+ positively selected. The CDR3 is CASSLTGEETQYF. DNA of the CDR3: TGCGCCAGCAGCTTGACTGGGGAGGAGACCCAGTACTTC.